One and the same sample provided the 29 T cell receptor beta chains below, sequenced in a study of CD8 T cells in Susac syndrome. An amount of RNA that ranged from roughly 0.5 to 1 ug was reverse transcribed with random hexamers. TCRdb independently ran MiXCR on the immunoSEQ multiplex PCR reads; one entry per CDR3 protein. The data hold 100,000 to 150,000 distinct CDR3 sequences, with around 85% observed a single time. Specimen: CD8+ T cells from PBMCs. Receptors were obtained from a human donor with multiple sclerosis.

The V and J genes are TRBV7-9 and TRBJ2-5, with 8 bases fitting TRBD1. This CDR3 spans 16 amino acids. CDR1 and CDR2 from the germline V gene are SEHNR and FQNEAQ (reference sequence). The V segment lost 5 bases and the J segment 2 bases; nucleotides outside the gene matches: 10. The CDR3 DNA reads as TGTGCCAGCAGCCCCCGGACAGGGAGAGGACAAGAGACCCAGTACTTC. Translation gives CASSPRTGRGQETQYF. Using reference TRBV7-9 and TRBJ2-5 for the parts outside the CDR3, the full variable domain is DTGVSQNPRHKITKRGQNVTFRCDPISEHNRLYWYRQTLGQGPEFLTYFQNEAQLEKSRLLSDRFSAERPKGSFSTLEIQRTEQGDSAMYLCASSPRTGRGQETQYFGPGTRLLVL.

The chain couples TRBV2 to TRBJ2-1; no definite D call. The germline V gene encodes CDR1 SNHLY and CDR2 FYNNEI. Trimming shortened V by 7 bases and J by 5 bases, and 15 bases separated the two germline ends. This CDR3 spans 14 amino acids. The CDR3 loop is CASTPGPSDNEQFF. The CDR3, as DNA: TGTGCCAGCACTCCCGGGCCCTCGGACAATGAGCAGTTCTTC.

The gene calls are TRBV27 and TRBJ2-7, with TRBD1 matching over 9 bases. This CDR3 contains 14 residues. V was clipped by 4 bases and J by 4 bases; unmatched bases: 5. Germline lookup yields CDR1 MNHEY and CDR2 SMNVEV (reference sequence). CDR3 sequence: CASSWGTGSYEQYF. CDR3 bases: TGTGCCAGCAGTTGGGGGACAGGGTCATACGAGCAGTACTTC.

The chain employs TRBV13 and TRBJ1-1; D may be TRBD1 (5 bases). CDR1 and CDR2 from the germline V gene are PRHDT and FYEKMQ (reference sequence). The CDR3 consists of 14 residues. Trimming left V 8 bases short and J 5 bases short, with 18 bases between. CDR3 bases: TGTGCCAGCCCTACCTTGGGACCCGGGACTGAAGCTTTCTTT. Its translation: CASPTLGPGTEAFF.

The V and J genes are TRBV19 and TRBJ1-1; the D is unclear. The V gene lost 1 base and the J gene lost 0 bases, with 15 bases spanning the gap. Germline-derived CDR1 and CDR2 are LNHDA and SQIVND (reference sequence). The CDR3 length is 17 residues. CDR3 in DNA: TGTGCCAGTAGTATAGCGGCCCTACCGGTGGTGAACACTGAAGCTTTCTTT. It codes for CASSIAALPVVNTEAFF.

V gene TRBV6-5 combines with J gene TRBJ2-7; either TRBD1 or TRBD2 may fit D (5 bases each). The CDR3 spans 12 residues. Germline V CDR1 and CDR2: MNHEY, SVGAGI. V was shortened by 0 bases and J by 10 bases, with 10 bases between the two germline ends. The DNA of the CDR3 is TGTGCCAGCAGTTACTCTGAGGGACCTCAGTACTTC. It is translated as CASSYSEGPQYF.

This clonotype was picked up a small number of times. This rearrangement joins TRBV6-1 to TRBJ2-2; 10 bases line up with TRBD1. This CDR3 comprises 15 residues. Unmatched junction bases numbered 5, after V lost 6 bases and J lost 4 bases. Germline values: CDR1 MNHNS, CDR2 SASEGT. The CDR3: CASSPGQGLTGELFF. Here the CDR3 DNA reads TGTGCCAGCAGCCCGGGACAGGGGCTCACCGGGGAGCTGTTTTTT.

This chain joins TRBV24-1 and TRBJ1-2; TRBD1 matches 7 bases. The V gene's germline CDR1 is KGHDR and CDR2 SFDVKD. J was trimmed by 2 bases and V by 4 bases; bases with no gene match: 3. This CDR3 has 14 residues. Here the CDR3 DNA reads TGTGCCACCAGTGAGAAGGGACAGAACTATGGCTACACCTTC. Its translation: CATSEKGQNYGYTF.

The sample holds one count of this clonotype. The rearrangement uses TRBV6-1 and TRBJ2-7; possibly TRBD1 or TRBD2 for D (5 bases each). V was shortened by 8 bases and J by 4 bases, with 18 bases between the two germline ends. The length of the CDR3 is 14 residues. Germline assignment: CDR1 MNHNS and CDR2 SASEGT. CDR3 DNA: TGTGCCAGCGTGGGGGTGGGCAGGAGTTACGAGCAGTACGTC. Protein sequence: CASVGVGRSYEQYV.

This clonotype was found once. The chain employs TRBV19 and TRBJ1-3; D is undetermined. Per the germline V gene, CDR1 is LNHDA and CDR2 is SQIVND (reference sequence). Trimming took off 1 base at V and 0 bases at J, with 7 bases between the two ends. CDR3 length: 15 residues. This CDR3 is CASSIGGSSGNTIYF. DNA of the CDR3: TGTGCCAGTAGTATAGGCGGCAGCTCTGGAAACACCATATATTTT.

J is TRBJ2-1 and V is TRBV5-1; D assignment may be TRBD1 or TRBD2 (5 bases each). Germline values: CDR1 SGHRS, CDR2 YFSETQ. This CDR3 comprises 16 residues. V lost 4 bases to trimming and J lost 4 bases, with 18 bases between them. The CDR3 sequence: CASSAGTLHDYNEQFF. The CDR3 DNA reads TGCGCCAGCAGCGCCGGGACCCTACATGATTACAATGAGCAGTTCTTC.

The chain links TRBV27 to TRBJ1-2, with D maybe TRBD1 (5 bases). Germline assignment: CDR1 MNHEY and CDR2 SMNVEV (reference sequence). V shed 2 bases and J shed 4 bases, with 14 bases lying between them. The CDR3 loop spans 15 amino acids. DNA for the CDR3: TGTGCCAGCAGTTTAATAGGGGCGACGGGCTATGGCTACACCTTC. Translated, it gives CASSLIGATGYGYTF.

This CDR3 reads CASSPGFGTEAFF. CDR3 in DNA: TGTGCCAGCAGCCCCGGCTTCGGAACTGAAGCTTTCTTT. V gene TRBV7-8 combines with J gene TRBJ1-1; no definite D call. Trimming left V 5 bases short and J 5 bases short, with 12 bases between. This CDR3 spans 13 amino acids. Germline V lookup: CDR1 SGHVS, CDR2 FQNEAQ.

The V and J genes are TRBV4-1 and TRBJ2-2; a possible D gene is TRBD2 (5 bases). Germline CDR1 is MGHRA and CDR2 is YSYEKL. There are 14 residues in the CDR3. V lost 7 bases and J lost 6, with 15 bases in between. This CDR3 reads CASTLGRGPGELFF. The CDR3 DNA is TGCGCCAGCACCCTAGGGCGAGGGCCCGGGGAGCTGTTTTTT.

The chain recombines TRBV27 with TRBJ1-2; D remains ambiguous. This CDR3 is built from 15 residues. Trimming cost V 0 bases and J 3 bases, with 11 bases left between them. Germline values: CDR1 MNHEY, CDR2 SMNVEV (reference sequence). The CDR3 loop reads CASSLSAALDYGYTF. The CDR3 nucleotides read TGTGCCAGCAGTTTATCGGCAGCCCTAGACTATGGCTACACCTTC.

The rearrangement joins TRBV25-1 to TRBJ2-5; TRBD1 agrees at 10 bases. CDR1 is MGHDK, CDR2 SYGVNS, per germline. The CDR3 totals 13 residues. The J segment lost 13 bases and the V segment lost 7 bases, leaving 12 bases of the junction unmatched. This CDR3 reads CASTMGQGSSRYF. Here the CDR3 DNA reads TGTGCCAGCACCATGGGACAGGGGTCAAGTCGGTACTTC.

The gene calls are TRBV5-1 and TRBJ1-2; 7 bases fit TRBD1. This CDR3 contains 16 residues. J gave up 0 bases and V 3 bases, and 8 bases lay outside the gene matches. Germline CDR1 is SGHRS and CDR2 is YFSETQ. CDR3 bases: TGCGCCAGCAGCTCCCGGCTACAGGGGCCTAACTATGGCTACACCTTC. Its protein product is CASSSRLQGPNYGYTF.

The chain joins TRBV6-2 or TRBV6-3 to TRBJ2-7; D possibly corresponds to TRBD1 (6 bases). Trimming cost V 6 bases and J 5 bases, with 17 bases left between them. The V gene's germline CDR1 is MNHEY and CDR2 SVGEGT. The CDR3 loop spans 14 amino acids. CDR3 coding DNA: TGTGCCAGCAGCAACCAGGACAGTGTACACGAGCAGTACGTC. It specifies CASSNQDSVHEQYV.

In DNA, the CDR3 is TGTGCCAGCAGCTTAGCTGGCGGGGGACACTACGAGCAGTACTTC. Residues: CASSLAGGGHYEQYF. The rearrangement joins TRBV11-3 to TRBJ2-7, with a weak D call TRBD2 (7 bases). Germline lookup yields CDR1 SGHNT and CDR2 YENEEA. The CDR3 extends over 15 amino acids. Trimming removed 1 base at V and 3 bases at J, with 13 bases between.

The rearrangement uses TRBV6-2 or TRBV6-3 and TRBJ2-1, with D perhaps matching TRBD2 (6 bases). Trimming pared 2 bases from V and 6 bases from J, leaving 11 bases between. Germline CDR1 and CDR2: MNHEY and SVGEGT. The CDR3 spans 14 residues. The CDR3 bases are TGTGCCAGCAGTTACGGCGGGGAGGTCAATGAGCAGTTCTTC. This codes for CASSYGGEVNEQFF.

About this clonotype: Lacking the conserved final phenylalanine or tryptophan, this CDR3 likely reflects a read error. This chain uses TRBV6-2 or TRBV6-3 with TRBJ1-1; D is unresolved. The V end lost 2 bases, the J end lost 4 bases, and 17 bases lay between the germline ends. CDR3 size: 16 residues. The germline CDR1 and CDR2 sequences are MNHEY and SVGEGT. The CDR3 DNA follows: TGTGCCAGCAGTTACCCAACCAGACACCTTGGCACTGAAGCTTTCTGT. Protein: CASSYPTRHLGTEAFC.

In its sample, this clonotype was seen a few times. The chain uses TRBV11-2 and TRBJ2-2; tentative D call: TRBD2 (5 bases). Looked up from germline, CDR1 is SGHAT and CDR2 is FQNNGV. The CDR3 length is 15 residues. Trimming took off 6 bases at V and 5 bases at J, with 16 bases between the two ends. The CDR3 bases are TGTGCCAGCAGGCCGCCGACTACGTCAACCGGGGAGCTGTTTTTT. Translated: CASRPPTTSTGELFF.

This clonotype was seen a few times. The rearrangement joins TRBV4-1 to TRBJ2-5; D call uncertain. CDR3 length equals 14 residues. Trimming cost V 1 base and J 0 bases, with 6 bases left between them. CDR1 is MGHRA, CDR2 YSYEKL, per germline. In nucleotides, the CDR3 is TGCGCCAGCAGCCAAGGCCCGTACCAAGAGACCCAGTACTTC. Protein product: CASSQGPYQETQYF.

This clonotype was counted once. CDR3 nucleotide sequence: TGTGCCAGCAGCTTAGGCTGGCAAAACACTGAAGCTTTCTTT. Its translation: CASSLGWQNTEAFF. The chain recombines TRBV13 with TRBJ1-1, with no clear D. CDR3 size: 14 residues. The germline V gene encodes CDR1 PRHDT and CDR2 FYEKMQ (reference sequence). Trimming took 0 bases from V and 2 from J, leaving 7 bases between them.

The J gene is TRBJ2-7, the V gene TRBV4-1; 9 bases are a match to TRBD1. CDR1 and CDR2 from the germline V gene are MGHRA and YSYEKL. Unmatched junction bases numbered 6, after V lost 2 bases and J lost 7 bases. This CDR3 has 14 amino acids. The CDR3, as DNA: TGCGCCAGCAGCCAAATACAGGGGGCGCGGGAGCAGTACTTC. Amino acid sequence: CASSQIQGAREQYF.

The chain joins TRBV6-1 to TRBJ2-1, with D possibly TRBD2 on 5 matching bases. The CDR3 length is 13 residues. Deletions cut 11 bases from V and 7 bases from J, with 18 bases between. Germline V lookup: CDR1 MNHNS, CDR2 SASEGT. The CDR3 coding sequence is TGTGCCGCAGCTGCGGGTAGTCGGAATGAGCAGTTCTTC. This sequence encodes CAAAAGSRNEQFF.

This chain joins TRBV4-3 and TRBJ1-5, with TRBD1 as a possible D gene (6 bases). This CDR3 is 15 amino acids long. Germline lookup yields CDR1 LGHNA and CDR2 YSLEER. The ends were cut back, 1 base at V and 6 bases at J, with 13 bases in the middle. The chain's CDR3 is CASSQVTGLGQPQHF. The CDR3 DNA sequence: TGCGCCAGCAGCCAAGTTACAGGGTTAGGTCAGCCCCAGCATTTT.

V gene TRBV7-8 combines with J gene TRBJ1-1; D gene uncertain. The V and J ends lost 4 bases and 0 bases respectively, with 9 bases between them. Germline-derived CDR1 and CDR2 are SGHVS and FQNEAQ. The CDR3 runs to 14 residues. Here the CDR3 reads CASSYRLLNTEAFF. CDR3 sequence (DNA): TGTGCCAGCAGCTACCGGTTACTGAACACTGAAGCTTTCTTT.

The V gene is TRBV25-1, the J gene TRBJ2-1, with a tentative D call TRBD2 (5 bases). V was trimmed by 5 bases and J by 7 bases, leaving 12 bases between them. Germline V gene lookup returns CDR1 MGHDK and CDR2 SYGVNS. The CDR3 covers 13 residues. The CDR3 spells CASSLLGSNEQFF. DNA of the CDR3: TGTGCCAGCAGTTTACTAGGAAGTAATGAGCAGTTCTTC.